These 23 T cell receptor beta chains share one sample of origin, sequenced in a study of molecular identifiers for immune sequencing clone quantification. TCRdb used MiXCR to reprocess the PCR reads, holding one entry per CDR3 protein. Of about 510,000 distinct CDR3 sequences detected, less than 30% appear once; the ten largest clones hold under 0.8%. What was sequenced was naive CD8+ T cells from blood, with Jurkat cell RNA spiked in. Subset given: FACS-sorted CD8+CD4-CCR7+CD45RA+ naive T cells. These receptor sequences come from a human donor in good health. Some libraries in this study had Jurkat cell RNA spiked in.

Comment on this clonotype: The junction departs from germline at one end; a sequencing error may be responsible. V is TRBV4-1 and J is TRBJ2-7; D remains ambiguous. The CDR3 totals 15 residues. Per germline, CDR1 MGHRA and CDR2 YSYEKL. Here the CDR3 reads CASSQAGSRSYEQSF. In DNA form, the CDR3 reads TGCGCCAGCAGCCAAGCGGGCAGTCGGTCCTACGAGCAGTCCTTC.

Turning to this clonotype: A read error may account for a junction end that differs from germline. The chain joins TRBV7-9 to TRBJ2-5, with 12 bases that match TRBD2. CDR1 and CDR2 (germline): SEHNR, FQNEAQ (reference sequence). This CDR3 has 15 residues. The CDR3 bases are TGTGCCAGCAGCCAAGAACTAGCGGGAGGAGAGCCCCAGTACTTC. This encodes CASSQELAGGEPQYF.

The chain combines TRBV25-1 with TRBJ2-7; D is unclear. Per the germline V gene, CDR1 is MGHDK and CDR2 is SYGVNS. The CDR3 length is 14 residues. V gave up 4 bases and J gave up 3 bases, with 13 bases separating them. The CDR3 region is CASSATVGFYEQYF. Written as DNA, the CDR3 is TGTGCCAGCAGTGCTACTGTGGGGTTCTACGAGCAGTACTTC.

The J gene is TRBJ2-3, the V gene TRBV2; possibly TRBD2 for D (6 bases). Trimming took 9 bases from V and 2 from J, leaving 18 bases between them. The CDR3 contains 15 residues. Germline lookup yields CDR1 SNHLY and CDR2 FYNNEI. The DNA for the CDR3 is TGTGCCAGAAGAGGGACTGGCGGAACCACAGATACGCAGTATTTT. This gives the protein CARRGTGGTTDTQYF.

This clonotype has more than one count but fewer than ten. Its ends do not fully match the called genes, so a read error is possible. The J gene is TRBJ2-2, the V gene TRBV6-2 or TRBV6-3; TRBD1 matches 10 bases. CDR3 length equals 16 residues. CDR1 MNHEY and CDR2 SVGEGT come from the germline V gene. CDR3 nucleotide sequence: TGTGCCAGCAGCATGTGGGGGACAGGGGTCACCGGGGAGCTGCTTTTT. This translates into CASSMWGTGVTGELLF.

At least ten counts were recorded for this clonotype. This sequence joins TRBV29-1 and TRBJ1-3, with unresolved D. This CDR3 region has 14 residues. V gave up 2 bases and J gave up 0 bases, with 8 bases separating them. Germline assignment: CDR1 SQVTM and CDR2 ANQGSEA. The CDR3 loop is CSVELANSGNTIYF. The CDR3 DNA is TGCAGCGTTGAACTGGCGAACTCTGGAAACACCATATATTTT.

The chain combines TRBV14 with TRBJ1-1; maybe TRBD1 (5 bases). The V end lost 3 bases, the J end lost 7 bases, and 9 bases lay between the germline ends. The CDR3 extends over 12 amino acids. Germline V gene data show CDR1 as SGHDN and CDR2 as FVKESK. For the CDR3, the DNA is TGTGCCAGCAGCCAGGCGGGGGGTGAAGCTTTCTTT. This gives the protein CASSQAGGEAFF. Full variable domain (missing parts from reference TRBV14 and TRBJ1-1): EAGVTQFPSHSVIEKGQTVTLRCDPISGHDNLYWYRRVMGKEIKFLLHFVKESKQDESGMPNNRFLAERTGGTYSTLKVQPAELEDSGVYFCASSQAGGEAFFGQGTRLTVV.

The J gene is TRBJ2-7, the V gene TRBV20-1; 7 nucleotides match TRBD1. The CDR3 is made up of 14 amino acids. Germline V gene data show CDR1 as DFQATT and CDR2 as SNEGSKA (reference sequence). V lost 6 bases and J lost 0; bases outside the gene matches: 8. Here the CDR3 reads CSATDRVNSYEQYF. In nucleotides, the CDR3 is TGCAGTGCCACCGACAGGGTAAACTCCTACGAGCAGTACTTC.

This clonotype was detected only once. As the CDR3 is not closed by the conserved phenylalanine or tryptophan, this likely results from a read error. The chain joins TRBV25-1 to TRBJ1-1; perhaps TRBD1 as D (5 bases). Germline CDR1 is MGHDK and CDR2 is SYGVNS. This CDR3 has 12 amino acids. The CDR3, as DNA: TGTGCCAGTAGTGACGGGGGGACTGAAGCTTTCTGT. Protein product: CASSDGGTEAFC.

About this clonotype: A clone one base away is much larger, so this may be a read error. Since the CDR3 does not end with the conserved phenylalanine or tryptophan, this likely comes from a read error. The V gene is TRBV23-1, the J gene TRBJ2-1, with D possibly TRBD2 on 6 matching bases. TRBV23-1 counts as an open reading frame of uncertain function. With 7 bases removed from V and 7 bases from J, the gap between germline ends came to 20 bases. The CDR3 sequence is 15 residues long. The CDR3 region is CASKTLARAGNEQFS. CDR3 nucleotide sequence: TGCGCCAGCAAAACGCTAGCGCGCGCGGGGAATGAGCAGTTCTCC.

This clonotype was found a few times. V usage is TRBV24-1 and J usage is TRBJ1-2, with D maybe TRBD1 (6 bases). Germline V lookup: CDR1 KGHDR, CDR2 SFDVKD. The CDR3 is 13 residues long. V gave up 7 bases and J gave up 2 bases, with 10 bases separating them. The CDR3 spells CATRSTGNYGYTF. In DNA form, the CDR3 reads TGTGCCACCAGGAGCACAGGGAACTATGGCTACACCTTC.

The V gene is TRBV7-7, the J gene TRBJ1-5; the D gene is possibly TRBD1 (5 bases). CDR3 size: 17 residues. Germline CDR1 is SSHAT and CDR2 is FNYEAQ (reference sequence). CDR3 sequence reads: CVSRPRPGTVDNQPQHF. DNA for the CDR3: TGTGTTAGCAGACCAAGGCCAGGGACGGTAGACAATCAGCCCCAGCATTTT.

The table lists this clonotype with a few counts. The CDR3 nucleotides are TGTGCCAGCAGCTTATTGGCCTACAGGGGTAGCCCAGATACGCAGTATTTT. Translated, it gives CASSLLAYRGSPDTQYF. The chain joins TRBV7-6 to TRBJ2-3; TRBD1 matches at 7 bases. The CDR3 is made up of 17 amino acids. The J segment lost 4 bases and the V segment lost 2 bases, leaving 12 bases of the junction unmatched. Germline CDR1 reads SGHVS; CDR2 reads FNYEAQ.

The V gene is TRBV19, the J gene TRBJ2-7; 8 nucleotides line up with TRBD2. J gave up 6 bases and V 4 bases, and 5 bases lay outside the gene matches. This CDR3 is built from 13 residues. Per germline, CDR1 LNHDA and CDR2 SQIVND (reference sequence). This CDR3 is CASSNGLAFEQYF. CDR3 sequence (DNA): TGTGCCAGTAGTAACGGACTAGCTTTCGAGCAGTACTTC.

With regard to this clonotype: A read error may explain this, as a much larger clone is one base away. The chain links TRBV15 to TRBJ1-1; D unresolved. Germline lookup yields CDR1 LNHNV and CDR2 YYDKDF (reference sequence). Trimming stripped 1 base from V and 1 base from J, with 10 bases between. This CDR3 has 15 residues. The CDR3 region has the DNA TGTGCCACCAGCAGAGTAGGCAGTAGGAACACTGAAGCTTTCTTT. Residues: CATSRVGSRNTEAFF.

This clonotype was found a few times. The rearrangement uses TRBV9 and TRBJ1-3, with D unresolved. Germline V CDR1 and CDR2: SGDLS, YYNGEE. V was clipped by 0 bases and J by 2 bases, with 6 bases between them. This CDR3 has 14 amino acids. CDR3 DNA: TGTGCCAGCAGCGTAGTAGGGACTGGAAACACCATATATTTT. Translating it yields CASSVVGTGNTIYF.

This clonotype has a handful of counts. This CDR3 is CASSSQQGAGEKLFF. CDR3 sequence (DNA): TGTGCCAGCAGCTCCCAACAGGGGGCAGGAGAAAAACTGTTTTTT. The rearrangement uses TRBV5-6 and TRBJ1-4, with 9 bases identical to TRBD1. With V trimmed by 3 bases and J by 8 bases, 8 bases remained unmatched. The length of the CDR3 is 15 residues. Germline values: CDR1 SGHDT, CDR2 YYEEEE.

In this sample, this clonotype turned up many times. This rearrangement joins TRBV7-2 to TRBJ2-7, with unresolved D. Germline CDR1 is SGHTA and CDR2 is FQGNSA. Trimming pared 5 bases from V and 6 bases from J, leaving 14 bases between. The CDR3 sequence is 13 residues long. CDR3 DNA: TGTGCCAGCAGCCCAACGCTCTGGGCCGAGCAGTACTTC. It is translated as CASSPTLWAEQYF.

The J gene is TRBJ2-3, the V gene TRBV7-6, with 11 bases lining up with TRBD2. Germline-derived CDR1 and CDR2 are SGHVS and FNYEAQ. The CDR3 loop spans 15 amino acids. V was pared by 7 bases and J by 4 bases, with 7 bases of the junction left unmatched. The CDR3, as DNA: TGTGCCAGCATCGCGACTAGCGGGGTCTCAGATACGCAGTATTTT. Its translation is CASIATSGVSDTQYF. Variable domain in full (rest from reference TRBV7-6 and TRBJ2-3): GAGVSQSPRYKVTKRGQDVALRCDPISGHVSLYWYRQALGQGPEFLTYFNYEAQQDKSGLPNDRFSAERPEGSISTLTIQRTEQRDSAMYRCASIATSGVSDTQYFGPGTRLTVL.

This clonotype was counted ten times or more. The CDR3 protein is CASSPSGGAADTQYF. The CDR3 region has the DNA TGTGCCAGTAGTCCTAGCGGGGGGGCCGCAGATACGCAGTATTTT. The J gene is TRBJ2-3, the V gene TRBV19; 12 nucleotides match TRBD2. V lost 5 bases to trimming and J lost 4 bases; unmatched junction nucleotides: 4. Germline loops: CDR1 LNHDA, CDR2 SQIVND (reference sequence). This CDR3 has 15 residues.

This clonotype was seen more than once but under ten times. The V gene is TRBV11-2, the J gene TRBJ2-3, with 11 bases lining up with TRBD1. V lost 0 bases to trimming and J lost 2 bases; unmatched junction nucleotides: 4. CDR1 and CDR2 from the germline V gene are SGHAT and FQNNGV. The CDR3 has 17 amino acids. This CDR3 reads CASSLERTGGLTDTQYF. Written as DNA, the CDR3 is TGTGCCAGCAGCTTAGAACGGACAGGGGGCCTCACAGATACGCAGTATTTT.

This clonotype was counted a few times. The chain combines TRBV30 with TRBJ2-5, with 12 nucleotides matching TRBD2. Unmatched junction bases numbered 3, after V lost 0 bases and J lost 1 base. The CDR3 runs to 16 residues. Germline CDR1 and CDR2: GTSNPN and SVGIG (reference sequence). This CDR3 reads CAWSVGLAGPQETQYF. Here the CDR3 DNA reads TGTGCCTGGAGTGTCGGACTAGCGGGGCCCCAAGAGACCCAGTACTTC.

Remarks on this clonotype: It may be a read error: a sequence one base away is much more abundant. The J gene is TRBJ2-7, the V gene TRBV30, with D unclear. From germline, CDR1 is GTSNPN and CDR2 SVGIG (reference sequence). The CDR3 spans 13 residues. In nucleotides, the CDR3 is TGTGCCCGGAGTGGCCAGCAGATGTACGAGCAGTACTTC. Protein: CARSGQQMYEQYF.